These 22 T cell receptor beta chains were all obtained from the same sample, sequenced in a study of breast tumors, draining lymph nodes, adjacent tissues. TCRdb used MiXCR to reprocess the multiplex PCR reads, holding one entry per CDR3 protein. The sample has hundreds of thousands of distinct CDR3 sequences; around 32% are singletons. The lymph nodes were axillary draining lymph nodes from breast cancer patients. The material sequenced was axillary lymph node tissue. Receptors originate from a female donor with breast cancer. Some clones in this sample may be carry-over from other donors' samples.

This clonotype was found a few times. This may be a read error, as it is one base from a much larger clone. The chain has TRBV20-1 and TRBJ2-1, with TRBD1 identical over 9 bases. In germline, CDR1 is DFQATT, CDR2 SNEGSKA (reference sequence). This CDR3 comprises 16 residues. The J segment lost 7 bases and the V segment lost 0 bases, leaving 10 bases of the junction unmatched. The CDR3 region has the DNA TGCAGTGCTAGAGACCCGAGGACAGGGGCTGGGAATGAGCAGTTCTTC. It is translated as CSARDPRTGAGNEQFF.

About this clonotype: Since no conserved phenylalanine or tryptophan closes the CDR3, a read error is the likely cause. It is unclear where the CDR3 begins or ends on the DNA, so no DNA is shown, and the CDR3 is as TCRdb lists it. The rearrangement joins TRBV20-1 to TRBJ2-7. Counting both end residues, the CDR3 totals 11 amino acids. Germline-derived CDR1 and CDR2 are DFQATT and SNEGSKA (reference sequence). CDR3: CSGMRGYEQSY.

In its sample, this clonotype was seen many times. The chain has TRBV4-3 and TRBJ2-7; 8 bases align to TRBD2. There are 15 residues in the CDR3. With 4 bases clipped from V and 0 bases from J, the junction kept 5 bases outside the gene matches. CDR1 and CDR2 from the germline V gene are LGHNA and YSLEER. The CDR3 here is CASSPGGDSSYEQYF. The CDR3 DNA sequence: TGCGCCAGCAGCCCGGGGGGGGATAGCTCCTACGAGCAGTACTTC.

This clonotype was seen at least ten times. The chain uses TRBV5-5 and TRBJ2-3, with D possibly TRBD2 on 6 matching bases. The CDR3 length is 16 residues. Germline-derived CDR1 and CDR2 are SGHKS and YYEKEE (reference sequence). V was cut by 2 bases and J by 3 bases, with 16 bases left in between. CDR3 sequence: CASSFTPGGRTDTQYF. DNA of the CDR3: TGTGCCAGCAGCTTTACCCCCGGGGGAAGGACAGATACGCAGTATTTT.

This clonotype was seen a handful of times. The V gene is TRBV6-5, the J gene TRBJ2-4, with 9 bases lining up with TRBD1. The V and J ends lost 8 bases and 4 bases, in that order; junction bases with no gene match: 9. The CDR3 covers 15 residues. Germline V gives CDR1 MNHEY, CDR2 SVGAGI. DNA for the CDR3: TGTGCCAGCCACCCCCGAGGACAGGGGAAAAACATTCAGTACTTC. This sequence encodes CASHPRGQGKNIQYF.

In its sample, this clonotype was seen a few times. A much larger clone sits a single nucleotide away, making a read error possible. In DNA, the CDR3 is TGCAGTGCAACTGACAGGACAACTGGAACCACCATATATTTT. Residues: CSATDRTTGTTIYF. V usage is TRBV20-1 and J usage is TRBJ1-3; tentatively, D is TRBD1 (6 bases). This CDR3 region has 14 residues. The germline gives CDR1 DFQATT, CDR2 SNEGSKA (reference sequence).

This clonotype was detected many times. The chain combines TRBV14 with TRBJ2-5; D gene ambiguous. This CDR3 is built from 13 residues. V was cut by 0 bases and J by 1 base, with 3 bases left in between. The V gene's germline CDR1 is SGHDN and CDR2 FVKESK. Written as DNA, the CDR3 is TGTGCCAGCAGCCAAGATGCCCAAGAGACCCAGTACTTC. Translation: CASSQDAQETQYF.

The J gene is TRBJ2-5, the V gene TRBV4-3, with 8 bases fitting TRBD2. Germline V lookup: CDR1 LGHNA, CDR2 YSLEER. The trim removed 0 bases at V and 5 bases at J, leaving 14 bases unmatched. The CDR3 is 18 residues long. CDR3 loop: CASSQDWDSGTEGETQYF. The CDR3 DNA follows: TGCGCCAGCAGCCAAGATTGGGATAGCGGGACGGAGGGGGAGACCCAGTACTTC.

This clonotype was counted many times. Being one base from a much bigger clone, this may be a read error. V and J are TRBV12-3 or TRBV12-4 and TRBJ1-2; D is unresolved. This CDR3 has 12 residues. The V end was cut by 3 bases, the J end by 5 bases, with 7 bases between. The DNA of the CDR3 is TGTGCCAGCAGTTTCTCGGGGTATGGCTACACCTTC. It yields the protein CASSFSGYGYTF.

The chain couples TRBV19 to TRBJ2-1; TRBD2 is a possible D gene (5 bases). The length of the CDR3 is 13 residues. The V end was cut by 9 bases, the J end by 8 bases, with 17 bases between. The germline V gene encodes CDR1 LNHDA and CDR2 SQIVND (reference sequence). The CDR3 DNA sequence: TGTGCCAGCCGGGCCAGTCTCGGGGATGAGCAGTTCTTC. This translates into CASRASLGDEQFF.

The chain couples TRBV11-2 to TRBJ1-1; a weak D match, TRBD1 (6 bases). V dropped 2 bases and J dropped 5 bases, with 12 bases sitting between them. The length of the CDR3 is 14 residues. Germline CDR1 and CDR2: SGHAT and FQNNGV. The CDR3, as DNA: TGTGCCAGCAGCTTAACAGGGAAGATTACTGAAGCTTTCTTT. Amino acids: CASSLTGKITEAFF.

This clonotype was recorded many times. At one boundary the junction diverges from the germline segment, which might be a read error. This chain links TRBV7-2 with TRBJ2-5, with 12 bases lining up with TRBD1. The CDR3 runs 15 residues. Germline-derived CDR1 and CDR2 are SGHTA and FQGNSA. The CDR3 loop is CASSPRDRGRETQHF. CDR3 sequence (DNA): TGTGCCAGCAGCCCGAGGGACAGGGGGCGGGAGACCCAGCACTTC. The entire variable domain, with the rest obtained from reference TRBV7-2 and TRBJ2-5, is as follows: GAGVSQSPSNKVTEKGKDVELRCDPISGHTALYWYRQSLGQGLEFLIYFQGNSAPDKSGLPSDRFSAERTGGSVSTLTIQRTQQEDSAVYLCASSPRDRGRETQHFGPGTRLLVL.

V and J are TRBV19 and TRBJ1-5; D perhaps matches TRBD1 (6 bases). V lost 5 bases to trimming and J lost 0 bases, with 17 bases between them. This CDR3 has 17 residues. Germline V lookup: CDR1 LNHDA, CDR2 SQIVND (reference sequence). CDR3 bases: TGTGCCAGTAGTGTACTTGGGGGGCAAGATAGCAATCAGCCCCAGCATTTT. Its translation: CASSVLGGQDSNQPQHF.

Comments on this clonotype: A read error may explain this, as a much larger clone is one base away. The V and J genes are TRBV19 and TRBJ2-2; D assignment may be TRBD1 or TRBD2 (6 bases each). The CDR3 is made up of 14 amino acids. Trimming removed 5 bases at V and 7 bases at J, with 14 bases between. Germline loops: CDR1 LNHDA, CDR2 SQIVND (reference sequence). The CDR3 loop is CASSVAGEVGELFF. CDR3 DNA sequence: TGTGCCAGTAGTGTAGCAGGGGAGGTCGGGGAGCTGTTTTTT.

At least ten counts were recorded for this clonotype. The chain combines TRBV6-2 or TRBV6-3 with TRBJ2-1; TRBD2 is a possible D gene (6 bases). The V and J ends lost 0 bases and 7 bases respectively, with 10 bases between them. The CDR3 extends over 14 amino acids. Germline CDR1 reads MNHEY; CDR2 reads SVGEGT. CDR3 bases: TGTGCCAGCAGTTACTCCGGCGGGAATAATGAGCAGTTCTTC. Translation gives CASSYSGGNNEQFF.

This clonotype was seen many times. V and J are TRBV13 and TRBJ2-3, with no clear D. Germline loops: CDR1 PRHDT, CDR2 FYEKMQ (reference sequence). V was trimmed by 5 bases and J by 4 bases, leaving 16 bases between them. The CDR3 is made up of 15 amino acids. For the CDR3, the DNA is TGTGCCAGCAGCACTACCGCCAGACCGGCAGATACGCAGTATTTT. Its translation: CASSTTARPADTQYF.

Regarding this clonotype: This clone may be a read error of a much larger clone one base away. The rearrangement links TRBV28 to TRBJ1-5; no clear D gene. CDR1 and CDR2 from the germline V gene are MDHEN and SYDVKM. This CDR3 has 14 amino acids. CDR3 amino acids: CAGSLIRSNQPQHF. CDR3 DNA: TGTGCCGGCAGTTTAATCAGGTCCAATCAGCCCCAGCATTTT.

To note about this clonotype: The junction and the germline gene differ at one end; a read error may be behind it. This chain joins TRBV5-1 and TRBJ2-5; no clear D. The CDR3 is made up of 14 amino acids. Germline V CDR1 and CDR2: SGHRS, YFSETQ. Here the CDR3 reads CASSRQSDQDTQYF. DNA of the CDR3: TGCGCCAGCAGCCGTCAGAGTGACCAAGACACCCAGTACTTC.

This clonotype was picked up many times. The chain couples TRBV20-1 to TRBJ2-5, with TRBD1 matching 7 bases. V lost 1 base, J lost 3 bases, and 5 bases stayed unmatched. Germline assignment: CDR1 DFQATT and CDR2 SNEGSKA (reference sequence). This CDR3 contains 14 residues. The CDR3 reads CSARVPGTEETQYF. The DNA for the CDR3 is TGCAGTGCTAGAGTTCCCGGGACAGAAGAGACCCAGTACTTC.

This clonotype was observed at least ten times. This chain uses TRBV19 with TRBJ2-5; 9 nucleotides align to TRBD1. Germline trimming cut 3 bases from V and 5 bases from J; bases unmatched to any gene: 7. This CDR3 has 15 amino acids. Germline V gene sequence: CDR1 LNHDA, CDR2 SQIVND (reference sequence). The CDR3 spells CASSMLTGGRETQYF. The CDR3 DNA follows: TGTGCCAGTAGTATGCTTACAGGGGGCAGGGAGACCCAGTACTTC.

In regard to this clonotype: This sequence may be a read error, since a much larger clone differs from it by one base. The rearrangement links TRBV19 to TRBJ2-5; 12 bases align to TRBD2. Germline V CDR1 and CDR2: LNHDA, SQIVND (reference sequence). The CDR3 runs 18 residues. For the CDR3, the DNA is TGTGCCAGTAGTTCACGACTAGCGGGGGAATCTTTTCAAGAGACCCCGTACTTC. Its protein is CASSSRLAGESFQETPYF.

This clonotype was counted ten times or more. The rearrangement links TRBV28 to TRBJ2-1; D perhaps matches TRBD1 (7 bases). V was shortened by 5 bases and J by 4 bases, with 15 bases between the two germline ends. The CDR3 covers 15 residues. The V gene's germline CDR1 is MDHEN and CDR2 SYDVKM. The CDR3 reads CASSPRSGGYNEQFF. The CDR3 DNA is TGTGCCAGCAGTCCTCGGTCAGGGGGGTACAATGAGCAGTTCTTC.